These T cell receptor beta chains were read from a single sample in a study of neoadjuvant anti-PD-1 for oral cavity cancer. Using immunoSEQ multiplex PCR, the repertoire was profiled, and TCRdb retains in-frame clones only, with some absent. In the table there are around 65,000 clones, about nine tenths of which are singletons. The specimen was PBMCs, collected after nivolumab (anti-PD-1) treatment. The receptors here all came from a person aged 35-80 years with oral cavity squamous cell carcinoma. The CDR3 runs from the conserved cysteine through the conserved F or W. Each record gives: clone size, D gene, J gene, V gene, CDR3 DNA, CDR3 protein. A D gene is named only where the DNA matches it firmly. Only some rows state a clone size, as once, few, many or a class for expanded clones.

. | TRBD1 | TRBJ1-2 | TRBV27 | TGTGCCAGCAGGAGACAGGGGGCAGGGTATGGCTACACCTTC | CASRRQGAGYGYTF
. | . | TRBJ1-3 | TRBV5-6 | TGTGCCAGCAGCGGCGCCTCGTGGGGAAACACCATATATTTT | CASSGASWGNTIYF
. | . | TRBJ2-2 | TRBV10-3 | TGTGCCATCAGTTACTCGGGGGGCAACACCGGGGAGCTGTTTTTT | CAISYSGGNTGELFF
. | . | TRBJ2-3 | TRBV6-1 | TGTGCCAGCAGCTATAACCAGGATACGCAGTATTTT | CASSYNQDTQYF
. | . | TRBJ2-7 | TRBV6-1 | TGTGCCAGCAGTGAACTCGTTGGGACGGAGACCGAGCAGTACTTC | CASSELVGTETEQYF
. | . | TRBJ2-3 | TRBV5-4 | TGTGCCAGCAGCTTCCAAAACGCGGATACGCAGTATTTT | CASSFQNADTQYF
. | TRBD1 | TRBJ2-1 | TRBV6-1 | TGTGCCAGCAGGAGGGGGACAGCCCAAAACAATGAGCAGTTCTTC | CASRRGTAQNNEQFF
. | . | TRBJ2-1 | TRBV27 | TGTGCCAGCAGTCGCGGAATTGGGGTCAATGAGCAGTTCTTC | CASSRGIGVNEQFF
. | . | TRBJ1-4 | TRBV19 | TGTGCCAGTAGGGGGACCGCAACTAATGAAAAACTGTTTTTT | CASRGTATNEKLFF
few | . | TRBJ1-5 | TRBV10-3 | TGTGCCATCAGTGACGGAGACCAGCCCCAGCATTTT | CAISDGDQPQHF
few | . | TRBJ1-1 | TRBV9 | TGTGCCAGCAGCGACGGATCAGGGGTAGTTGAAGCTTTCTTT | CASSDGSGVVEAFF
. | . | TRBJ2-3 | TRBV7-3 | TGTGCCAGCAGCCCCGGGACTTCCACAGATACGCAGTATTTT | CASSPGTSTDTQYF
. | . | TRBJ1-5 | TRBV19 | TGTGCCAGCCGACAGGATGGGATGGACAATCAGCCCCAGCATTTT | CASRQDGMDNQPQHF
. | TRBD2 | TRBJ2-3 | TRBV11-2 | TGTGCCAGCAGCTATATCAGACTAGCGGGGGGGCCTGGAGATACGCAGTATTTT | CASSYIRLAGGPGDTQYF
. | TRBD2 | TRBJ2-7 | TRBV7-9 | TGTGCCAGCAGCTCGCGGGGGGCCCTCCACGAGCAGTACTTC | CASSSRGALHEQYF
. | . | TRBJ1-1 | TRBV30 | TGTGCCTGGAGTTGGTGGGGGGAGAACACTGAAGCTTTCTTT | CAWSWWGENTEAFF
few | . | TRBJ2-5 | TRBV25-1 | TGTGCCAGCAGCGGGGAGACCCAGTACTTC | CASSGETQYF
. | . | TRBJ2-1 | TRBV7-9 | TGTGCCAGCACCAAGCCGGGATCCTCCTACAATGAGCAGTTCTTC | CASTKPGSSYNEQFF
. | . | TRBJ1-4 | TRBV25-1 | TGTGCCAGCAGTGAATTAGGTCAGACCCTTAATGAAAAACTGTTTTTT | CASSELGQTLNEKLFF
once | . | TRBJ1-2 | TRBV4-1 | TGCGCCAGCAGCCTGTCACCGGGACTCAACTCTAATGGCTACACCTTC | CASSLSPGLNSNGYTF
. | TRBD1 | TRBJ2-7 | TRBV10-2 | TGCGCCAGCAGTGAGCCCAGACAGGGGACCTACGAGCAGTACTTC | CASSEPRQGTYEQYF
. | . | TRBJ1-1 | TRBV9 | TGTGCCAGCAGCGTAGGACCACACCTTGAAGCTTTCTTT | CASSVGPHLEAFF
few | . | TRBJ1-5 | TRBV6-5 | TGTGCCAGCAGTTATGGGGACGGGTTAGCGCCCCAGCATTTT | CASSYGDGLAPQHF
. | TRBD1 | TRBJ1-2 | TRBV29-1 | TGCAGCGTTGACCGGGACAGACTTGGCTACACCTTC | CSVDRDRLGYTF
. | . | TRBJ2-3 | TRBV7-9 | TGTGCCAGCAGCTTAGTAGGGGTTCGGACAGATACGCAGTATTTT | CASSLVGVRTDTQYF
once | . | TRBJ2-1 | TRBV9 | TGTGCCAGCAGCGTCGCCGTAGCAAAGGATGAGCAGTTCTTC | CASSVAVAKDEQFF
. | . | TRBJ2-7 | TRBV19 | TGTGCCAGTAGTATAGCTGTAGGGCTGAGGGAGCAGTACTTC | CASSIAVGLREQYF
. | . | TRBJ1-3 | TRBV4-1 | TGCGCCAGCAGCCAAGGAATGGCGAGGGGCACTGGAAACACCATATATTTT | CASSQGMARGTGNTIYF
. | TRBD2 | TRBJ2-1 | TRBV5-4 | TGTGCCAGCAGCCGTTTCCCCGCGGGGGGGCAGTTCTTC | CASSRFPAGGQFF
few | . | TRBJ1-1 | TRBV5-1 | TGCGCCAGCAGCTTGACAGCAGGGAACACTGAAGCTTTCTTT | CASSLTAGNTEAFF
few | . | TRBJ1-1 | TRBV14 | TGTGCCAGCAGCCTAGAACAGAACACTGAAGCTTTCTTT | CASSLEQNTEAFF